This T cell receptor beta chain was identified in a study of cytotoxic CD8 clonotypes in ibrutinib-treated CLL. CDR1 MNHEY and CDR2 SVGAGI come from the germline V gene. This CDR3 contains 14 residues. Trimming shortened V by 2 bases and J by 1 base, and 5 bases separated the two germline ends. The sample holds a few counts of this clone. Its antigen is currently unknown. Study-wide results and limits: Sustained-remission and progressing patients had unequal sampling times. Patients had baseline clonality above age-matched healthy donors, and this clonality moved with circulating CD8+ T-cell counts.

Deep sequencing aimed at 1 in 200,000 to 1 in 1 million T cells' resolution. Using immunoSEQ multiplex PCR, the repertoire was profiled, and TCRdb retains in-frame clones only, with some absent. The repertoire holds some 350,000 clones, with 67% as singletons. The chain couples TRBV6-5 to TRBJ2-2, with D unresolved. The TCR sequence derives from a human donor with chronic lymphocytic leukemia. Specimen: PBMCs, collected after 36 months of ibrutinib treatment. The CDR3 loop reads CASSYGVNTGELFF. In DNA form, the CDR3 reads TGTGCCAGCAGTTACGGGGTGAACACCGGGGAGCTGTTTTTT.